Here is one TCR beta chain with its context. This entry comes from a study of control samples from healthy donors and cancer patients. This CDR3 has 11 residues. Germline CDR1 MNHEY, CDR2 SVGEGT. The V and J ends lost 6 bases and 4 bases respectively, with 6 bases between them. Clones were read by immunoSEQ multiplex PCR, and TCRdb kept only the in-frame ones, dropping some. The sample consists of about 150,000 clones, roughly nine tenths of them appearing once. Sequencing input: blood. V usage is TRBV6-2 or TRBV6-3 and J usage is TRBJ1-1; a weak D match, TRBD1 (6 bases). The receptor was derived from a woman in her thirties in good health. The CDR3 reads CASSRGTEAFF. CDR3 DNA: TGTGCCAGCAGCAGGGGCACTGAAGCTTTCTTT.